The 5 T cell receptor beta chains given below trace back to one sample, sequenced in a study of shared clonotypes between healthy human individuals. Profiled with immunoSEQ multiplex PCR; TCRdb holds only in-frame clones, not every one. Of some 500,000 clones listed, about 96% are singletons. Sequencing was carried out using naive CD4+ T cells sorted from blood. Indicated subset: CD45RA+ positively selected. The receptor source for this set is a woman aged 25 to 39 in good health.

The V gene is TRBV7-8, the J gene TRBJ2-5; D unresolved. The J call may be incorrect, as the DNA end agrees better with TRBJ2-7. Per germline, CDR1 SGHVS and CDR2 FQNEAQ. CDR3 length: 15 residues. CDR3: CASSVDPGWLYEQYF. The CDR3 DNA follows: TGTGCCAGCAGCGTAGATCCGGGTTGGCTCTACGAGCAGTACTTC.

Only a few counts were recorded for this clone. The CDR3: CASSFLLPPEQYF. The CDR3 bases are TGTGCCAGCAGTTTCCTCCTTCCCCCCGAGCAGTACTTC. The chain recombines TRBV28 with TRBJ2-7; no clear D gene. The CDR3 has 13 amino acids. V was cut by 3 bases and J by 6 bases, with 12 bases left in between. CDR1 and CDR2 (germline): MDHEN, SYDVKM.

The chain combines TRBV4-2 with TRBJ1-1; a possible D gene is TRBD1 (5 bases). Deletions cut 1 base from V and 5 bases from J, with 20 bases between. The CDR3 runs 17 residues. Germline V gives CDR1 LGHNA, CDR2 YNFKEQ. The CDR3 DNA sequence: TGTGCCAGCAGCCAAGTGGAAGGGGCAATCAAGGGGACTGAAGCTTTCTTT. It codes for CASSQVEGAIKGTEAFF.

The V call is TRBV7-2, the J call TRBJ1-6; D unresolved. V lost 4 bases and J lost 10, with 14 bases in between. Germline V lookup: CDR1 SGHTA, CDR2 FQGNSA. This CDR3 is built from 14 residues. CDR3 sequence (DNA): TGTGCCAGCAGCTCAGGACGGGCTCGCTCACCCCTCCACTTT. Translation gives CASSSGRARSPLHF.

The V gene is TRBV6-5, the J gene TRBJ2-1, with TRBD1 matching over 11 bases. J lost 2 bases, V lost 5 bases, and 2 bases had no gene match. The germline CDR1 and CDR2 sequences are MNHEY and SVGAGI. The CDR3 is 15 residues long. The CDR3 is CASSKDRGPYNEQFF. The CDR3 nucleotides read TGTGCCAGCAGTAAGGACAGGGGGCCCTACAATGAGCAGTTCTTC.